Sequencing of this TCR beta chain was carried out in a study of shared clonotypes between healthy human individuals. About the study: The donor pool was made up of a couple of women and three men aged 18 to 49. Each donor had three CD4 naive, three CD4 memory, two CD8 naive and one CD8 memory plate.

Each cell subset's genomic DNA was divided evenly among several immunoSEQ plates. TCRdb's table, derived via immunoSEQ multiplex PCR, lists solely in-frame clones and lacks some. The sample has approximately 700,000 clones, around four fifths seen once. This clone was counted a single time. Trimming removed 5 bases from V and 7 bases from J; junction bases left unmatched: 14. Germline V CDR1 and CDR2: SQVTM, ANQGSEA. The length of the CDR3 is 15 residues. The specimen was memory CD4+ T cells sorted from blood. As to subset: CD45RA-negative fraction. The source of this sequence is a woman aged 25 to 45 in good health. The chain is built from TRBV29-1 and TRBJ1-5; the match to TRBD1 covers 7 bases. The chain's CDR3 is CSVREGTVVGQPQHF. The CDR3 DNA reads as TGCAGCGTTCGCGAGGGGACAGTAGTTGGACAGCCCCAGCATTTT.